The rows below give T cell receptor beta chains drawn from one sample of a study of blood T cell repertoires in COVID-19. TCRdb's table, derived via immunoSEQ multiplex PCR, lists solely in-frame clones and lacks some. This sample has about 110,000 clones, with 70% to 90% found just once. What was sequenced was peripheral blood. The receptors were gathered from a human donor in a cohort sampled during active COVID-19. Both conserved end residues are part of each CDR3. D genes are given only for firm matches. A row's size may be missing; if present it is once, few, many or a size class.

d_call j_call cdr3_length v_call clone_size cdr3_aa cdr3_nt
NA TRBJ2-1 13 TRBV12-3/TRBV12-4 NA CASRQTGGNEQFF TGTGCCAGCAGGCAGACCGGAGGGAATGAGCAGTTCTTC
NA TRBJ1-4 17 TRBV9 NA CASSVGPTTGSQEKLFF TGTGCCAGCAGCGTAGGCCCCACCACAGGGTCACAGGAAAAACTGTTTTTT
NA TRBJ2-1 16 TRBV10-1 once CASSESGGRINNEQFF TGCGCCAGCAGTGAGTCAGGCGGCCGAATTAACAATGAGCAGTTCTTC
NA TRBJ2-7 14 TRBV7-3 NA CASSLGGMAYEQYF TGTGCCAGCAGCTTGGGAGGAATGGCCTACGAGCAGTACTTC
NA TRBJ2-7 16 TRBV19 NA CASSLMRDKGVSEQYF TGTGCCAGTAGTTTAATGAGGGACAAGGGCGTTTCCGAGCAGTACTTC
TRBD1 TRBJ1-1 15 TRBV6-2/TRBV6-3 NA CASSDPTGMNTEAFF TGTGCCAGCAGTGACCCGACAGGGATGAACACTGAAGCTTTCTTT
NA TRBJ1-3 16 TRBV7-6 NA CASSPTAGIEGNTIYF TGTGCCAGCAGCCCGACCGCCGGGATTGAAGGAAACACCATATATTTT
NA TRBJ2-5 15 TRBV19 NA CASSITLGGVETQYF TGTGCCAGTAGTATAACTCTTGGAGGGGTAGAGACCCAGTACTTC
TRBD2 TRBJ2-1 17 TRBV28 NA CASSLSGTSGSGNEQFF TGTGCCAGCAGTTTATCTGGTACTAGCGGGAGCGGCAATGAGCAGTTCTTC
NA TRBJ2-3 14 TRBV7-3 NA CASSLAGRTDTQYF TGTGCCAGCAGCTTAGCGGGGCGCACAGATACGCAGTATTTT
TRBD1 TRBJ2-2 19 TRBV4-2 NA CASSQPPDRGRSNTGELFF TGTGCCAGCAGCCAACCACCCGACAGGGGGAGATCGAACACCGGGGAGCTGTTTTTT
TRBD2 TRBJ2-5 15 TRBV6-5 NA CASRTTSGPQETQYF TGTGCCAGCAGAACGACTAGCGGGCCCCAAGAGACCCAGTACTTC
NA TRBJ1-2 14 TRBV7-2 NA CASRRAPGNYGYTF TGTGCCAGCAGGAGGGCCCCCGGTAACTATGGCTACACCTTC
NA TRBJ2-5 14 TRBV5-6 NA CASSSPSRQVTQYF TGTGCCAGCAGCTCCCCCTCGCGACAAGTTACCCAGTACTTC
NA TRBJ2-7 14 TRBV7-9 NA CASSGGGGTYEQYF TGTGCCAGCAGCGGGGGCGGCGGAACCTACGAGCAGTACTTC
NA TRBJ1-2 13 TRBV25-1 NA CASSERPDYGYTF TGTGCCAGCAGTGAACGTCCTGACTATGGCTACACCTTC
NA TRBJ2-1 16 TRBV3-1/TRBV3-2 NA CASSPGELRVYNEQFF TGTGCCAGCAGCCCAGGGGAACTCCGAGTATACAATGAGCAGTTCTTC
TRBD2 TRBJ2-1 16 TRBV5-6 NA CASSLRLAGANNEQFF TGTGCCAGCAGCCTACGACTAGCGGGCGCCAACAATGAGCAGTTCTTC
NA TRBJ1-6 16 TRBV18 NA CASSPPQGGWNSPLHF TGTGCCAGCTCACCACCACAGGGCGGATGGAATTCACCCCTCCACTTT
NA TRBJ2-3 13 TRBV10-3 NA CAISGGREDTQYF TGTGCCATCAGTGGCGGCAGGGAAGATACGCAGTATTTT
NA TRBJ2-2 15 TRBV6-6 NA CASSPFGTPTWELFF TGTGCCAGCAGCCCGTTTGGGACACCGACTTGGGAGCTGTTTTTT
NA TRBJ1-2 16 TRBV6-5 NA CASSYSGARTGYGYTF TGTGCCAGCAGTTACTCGGGGGCGAGGACGGGATATGGCTACACCTTC